This entry lists 23 T cell receptor beta chains sequenced from one sample in a study of shared clonotypes between healthy human individuals. The table came from immunoSEQ multiplex PCR; TCRdb's copy has only in-frame clones and leaves some out. Of some 2,400,000 clones in the sample, under 97% were seen once. The specimen was naive CD4+ T cells sorted from blood. The subset is: CD45RA+ positively selected. The receptors were sampled from a man between 18 and 35 years old in good health.

The chain couples TRBV2 to TRBJ1-1, with a possible D match to TRBD1 (6 bases). Germline assignment: CDR1 SNHLY and CDR2 FYNNEI. V was cut by 11 bases and J by 0 bases, with 16 bases left in between. The CDR3 length is 14 residues. The CDR3 sequence: CAGQGSFMNTEAFF. The CDR3 coding sequence is TGTGCCGGCCAGGGGTCATTCATGAACACTGAAGCTTTCTTT.

The count of this clone is one. V is TRBV9 and J is TRBJ1-1; 8 positions match TRBD1. With V trimmed by 5 bases and J by 4 bases, 7 bases remained unmatched. The germline V gene has CDR1 SGDLS and CDR2 YYNGEE. The CDR3 totals 14 residues. CDR3 in DNA: TGTGCCAGCAGATCAGGGGGCAGCGGCACTGAAGCTTTCTTT. This gives the protein CASRSGGSGTEAFF.

The V and J genes are TRBV7-9 and TRBJ2-2, with 7 bases lining up with TRBD1. This CDR3 is 15 amino acids long. The germline CDR1 and CDR2 sequences are SEHNR and FQNEAQ (reference sequence). The V gene end was trimmed by 5 bases and the J gene end by 1 base; junction bases not matched to a gene: 4. The CDR3 bases are TGTGCCAGCAGCAAGGGACAGCTGAACACCGGGGAGCTGTTTTTT. Amino acids: CASSKGQLNTGELFF.

V gene TRBV10-3 combines with J gene TRBJ2-3; D may be TRBD1 (6 bases). V was shortened by 4 bases and J by 4 bases, with 6 bases between the two germline ends. CDR1 is ENHRY, CDR2 SYGVKD, per germline. The CDR3 spans 12 residues. The CDR3 sequence: CAISGTADTQYF. For the CDR3, the DNA is TGTGCCATCAGTGGGACAGCAGATACGCAGTATTTT.

This clone appeared a single time. Different DNA sequences within this sample yield the same CDR3. The chain is built from TRBV5-1 and TRBJ2-5, with TRBD2 identical over 10 bases. From germline, CDR1 is SGHRS and CDR2 YFSETQ. V lost 4 bases to trimming and J lost 1 base; unmatched junction nucleotides: 7. This CDR3 is built from 16 residues. Written as DNA, the CDR3 is TGCGCCAGCAGCCTGGCGGTAGCGGGGGGCCAAGAGACCCAGTACTTC. It codes for CASSLAVAGGQETQYF.

DNA for the CDR3: TGTGCCTGGAGTGTTTTGGTTGCGAGCGGGGAGCTGTTTTTT. Amino acid sequence: CAWSVLVASGELFF. The rearrangement uses TRBV30 and TRBJ2-2, with D hard to call. V was clipped by 0 bases and J by 7 bases, with 12 bases between them. Germline CDR1 reads GTSNPN; CDR2 reads SVGIG (reference sequence). The CDR3 runs to 14 residues.

Comments on this clone: The same CDR3 arises from other DNA sequences in this sample as well. The chain recombines TRBV20-1 with TRBJ2-5, with TRBD2 as a possible D gene (5 bases). V was shortened by 6 bases and J by 7 bases, with 9 bases between the two germline ends. The CDR3 is 10 amino acids. Germline assignment: CDR1 DFQATT and CDR2 SNEGSKA (reference sequence). CDR3 in DNA: TGCAGTGCGCGGAGCGGGACCCAGTACTTC. Its protein product is CSARSGTQYF.

The rearrangement joins TRBV9 to TRBJ1-5; D gene ambiguous. Trimming cost V 0 bases and J 7 bases, with 8 bases left between them. This CDR3 spans 13 amino acids. CDR1 SGDLS and CDR2 YYNGEE come from the germline V gene. CDR3 sequence reads: CASSVDSGQPQHF. CDR3 DNA: TGTGCCAGCAGCGTAGATTCGGGACAGCCCCAGCATTTT.

The chain recombines TRBV6-6 with TRBJ2-7, with 8 bases identical to TRBD2. V lost 1 base to trimming and J lost 3 bases; unmatched junction nucleotides: 5. This CDR3 spans 15 amino acids. Germline V gene lookup returns CDR1 MNHNY and CDR2 SVGAGI (reference sequence). CDR3 nucleotide sequence: TGTGCCAGCAGTTACTTCGCGGGAGGCATCTACGAGCAGTACTTC. It translates to CASSYFAGGIYEQYF.

The J gene is TRBJ2-2, the V gene TRBV6-1; D is ambiguous. V was clipped by 1 base and J by 10 bases, with 7 bases between them. This CDR3 contains 12 residues. Germline V CDR1 and CDR2: MNHNS, SASEGT. The CDR3 loop reads CASSEGRTELFF. CDR3 nucleotides: TGTGCCAGCAGTGAAGGGAGAACGGAGCTGTTTTTT.

The sample holds one count of this clone. The chain couples TRBV2 to TRBJ1-2; possibly TRBD1 for D (6 bases). This CDR3 comprises 13 residues. CDR1 and CDR2 (germline): SNHLY, FYNNEI. V lost 11 bases and J lost 5, with 18 bases in between. The CDR3, as DNA: TGTGCCTGGACTGACAGGACGGTTTATGGCTACACCTTC. This sequence encodes CAWTDRTVYGYTF.

Remarks on this clone: Different DNA sequences within this sample yield the same CDR3. V gene TRBV9 combines with J gene TRBJ2-5; D call uncertain. V was cut by 3 bases and J by 1 base, with 7 bases left in between. Germline lookup yields CDR1 SGDLS and CDR2 YYNGEE. The CDR3 has 13 residues. Written as DNA, the CDR3 is TGTGCCAGCAGCGAGGGCCCCCAAGAGACCCAGTACTTC. It yields the protein CASSEGPQETQYF.

The V call is TRBV5-1, the J call TRBJ1-3, with 7 positions matching TRBD1. The germline V gene has CDR1 SGHRS and CDR2 YFSETQ. The trim removed 4 bases at V and 3 bases at J, leaving 4 bases unmatched. This CDR3 has 14 residues. The CDR3 sequence: CASSPRDSGNTIYF. The DNA for the CDR3 is TGCGCCAGCAGCCCCCGGGACAGTGGAAACACCATATATTTT.

The count of this clone is one. The J gene is TRBJ2-3, the V gene TRBV7-8; D not certain. The CDR3 consists of 13 residues. Germline CDR1 and CDR2: SGHVS and FQNEAQ. V was trimmed by 5 bases and J by 10 bases, leaving 16 bases between them. CDR3 DNA: TGTGCCAGCAGCGGGAAGGGTGCGTCAGCGCAGTATTTT. This translates into CASSGKGASAQYF.

On this clone itself: This specimen includes other DNA sequences encoding the same CDR3. The gene calls are TRBV7-2 and TRBJ2-1, with a weak D call TRBD1 (6 bases). Trimming removed 0 bases at V and 4 bases at J, with 7 bases between. This CDR3 spans 14 amino acids. Germline values: CDR1 SGHTA, CDR2 FQGNSA. CDR3 coding DNA: TGTGCCAGCAGCTTAGCCACAGGGTACAATGAGCAGTTCTTC. Translating it yields CASSLATGYNEQFF.

The gene calls are TRBV5-1 and TRBJ2-7, with 9 bases that match TRBD2. Germline CDR1 is SGHRS and CDR2 is YFSETQ. The V gene end was trimmed by 6 bases and the J gene end by 2 bases; junction bases not matched to a gene: 9. The CDR3 is made up of 15 amino acids. CDR3 in amino acids: CASNRLSGRPYEQYF. The CDR3 nucleotides read TGCGCCAGCAACCGACTAAGCGGGAGGCCCTACGAGCAGTACTTC. Drawing the rest from reference TRBV5-1 and TRBJ2-7, the complete variable domain is KAGVTQTPRYLIKTRGQQVTLSCSPISGHRSVSWYQQTPGQGLQFLFEYFSETQRNKGNFPGRFSGRQFSNSRSEMNVSTLELGDSALYLCASNRLSGRPYEQYFGPGTRLTVT.

This chain uses TRBV7-2 with TRBJ2-5; 8 bases line up with TRBD1. The CDR3 is made up of 13 amino acids. Germline V CDR1 and CDR2: SGHTA, FQGNSA. Losses at the gene ends were 5 bases for V and 9 bases for J; bases not matched to a gene: 8. The CDR3 region is CASSASQQGAQYF. The CDR3 DNA follows: TGTGCCAGCAGCGCAAGCCAACAGGGGGCCCAGTACTTC.

As for this clone: Other DNA sequences within the sample encode an identical CDR3. Written as DNA, the CDR3 is TGTGCCAGCTCGACAGGCTACGAGCAGTACTTC. It translates to CASSTGYEQYF. V is TRBV2 and J is TRBJ2-7, with TRBD1 as a possible D gene (6 bases). The CDR3 spans 11 residues. Germline V gene sequence: CDR1 SNHLY, CDR2 FYNNEI. Between the trimmed V and J ends, which lost 8 bases and 3 bases, there was a span of 8 bases.

CDR3 in DNA: TGCAGCGTGAGACAGCCCACAGATACGCAGTATTTT. Protein sequence: CSVRQPTDTQYF. The chain couples TRBV29-1 to TRBJ2-3, with D possibly TRBD1 on 5 matching bases. V lost 6 bases and J 2 bases, leaving 9 bases between the germline ends. There are 12 residues in the CDR3. Germline values: CDR1 SQVTM, CDR2 ANQGSEA.

Notes on this clone: Different DNA sequences within this sample yield the same CDR3. This chain connects TRBV5-6 to TRBJ1-5; TRBD1 might be the D (6 bases). The CDR3 runs to 15 residues. V lost 1 base and J lost 4, with 12 bases in between. Germline V gene lookup returns CDR1 SGHDT and CDR2 YYEEEE. The CDR3 DNA follows: TGTGCCAGCAGCTTGACAGGGACGGGTAATCAGCCCCAGCATTTT. As protein: CASSLTGTGNQPQHF.

The rearrangement joins TRBV11-2 to TRBJ2-5; TRBD1 matches at 8 bases. Looked up from germline, CDR1 is SGHAT and CDR2 is FQNNGV. J gave up 2 bases and V 4 bases, and 15 bases lay outside the gene matches. This CDR3 has 18 residues. Here the CDR3 DNA reads TGTGCCAGCAGCTCCTTTAGTTTTCGGACAGGGAATCAAGAGACCCAGTACTTC. Translating it yields CASSSFSFRTGNQETQYF. The complete variable domain, with remaining parts taken from reference TRBV11-2 and TRBJ2-5, reads EAGVAQSPRYKIIEKRQSVAFWCNPISGHATLYWYQQILGQGPKLLIQFQNNGVVDDSQLPKDRFSAERLKGVDSTLKIQPAKLEDSAVYLCASSSFSFRTGNQETQYFGPGTRLLVL.

Comment on this clone: This specimen includes other DNA sequences encoding the same CDR3. The rearrangement uses TRBV5-1 and TRBJ2-1; maybe TRBD2 (5 bases). The CDR3 extends over 15 amino acids. The ends were cut back, 0 bases at V and 0 bases at J, with 7 bases in the middle. CDR1 SGHRS and CDR2 YFSETQ come from the germline V gene. For the CDR3, the DNA is TGCGCCAGCAGCTTGGACCGGGGCTCCTACAATGAGCAGTTCTTC. Its translation is CASSLDRGSYNEQFF.

J is TRBJ2-7 and V is TRBV9, with 8 nucleotides matching TRBD1. This CDR3 has 12 amino acids. Germline assignment: CDR1 SGDLS and CDR2 YYNGEE. The junction had 6 bases not matched to a gene; V was cut back by 7 bases and J by 6 bases. CDR3 residues: CASLAQGVEQYF. CDR3 bases: TGTGCCAGCCTTGCACAGGGGGTCGAGCAGTACTTC.